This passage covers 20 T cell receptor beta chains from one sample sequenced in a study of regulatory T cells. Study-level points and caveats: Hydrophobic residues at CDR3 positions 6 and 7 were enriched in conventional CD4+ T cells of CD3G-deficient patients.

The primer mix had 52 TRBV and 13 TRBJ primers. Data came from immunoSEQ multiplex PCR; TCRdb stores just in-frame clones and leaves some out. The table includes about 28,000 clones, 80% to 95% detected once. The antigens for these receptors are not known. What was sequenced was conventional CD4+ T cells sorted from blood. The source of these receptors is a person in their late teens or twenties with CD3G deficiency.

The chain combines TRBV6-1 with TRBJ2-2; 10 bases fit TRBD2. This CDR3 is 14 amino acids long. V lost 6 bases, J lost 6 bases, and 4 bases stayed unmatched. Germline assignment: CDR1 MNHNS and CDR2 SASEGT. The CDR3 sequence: CASRGLALAGELFF. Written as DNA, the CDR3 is TGTGCCAGCAGGGGACTAGCGTTGGCCGGGGAGCTGTTTTTT.

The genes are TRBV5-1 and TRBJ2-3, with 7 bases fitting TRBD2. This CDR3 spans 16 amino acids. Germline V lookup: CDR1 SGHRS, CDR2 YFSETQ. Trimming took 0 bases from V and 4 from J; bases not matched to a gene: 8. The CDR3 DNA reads TGCGCCAGCAGCTTGGCCGTTGCGGGAGTCCCAGATACGCAGTATTTT. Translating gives CASSLAVAGVPDTQYF.

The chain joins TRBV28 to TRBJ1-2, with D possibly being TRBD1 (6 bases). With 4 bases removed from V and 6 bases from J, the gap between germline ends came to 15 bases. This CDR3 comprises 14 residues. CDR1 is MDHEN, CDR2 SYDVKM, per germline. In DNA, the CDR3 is TGTGCCAGCAGTTCAGGAGGGGGAAGTCATGGCTACACCTTC. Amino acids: CASSSGGGSHGYTF.

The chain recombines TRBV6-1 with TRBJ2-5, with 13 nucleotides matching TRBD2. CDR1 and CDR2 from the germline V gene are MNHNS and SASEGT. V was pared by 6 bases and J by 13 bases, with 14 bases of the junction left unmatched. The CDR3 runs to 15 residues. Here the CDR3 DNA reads TGTGCCAGCAGGAACTCCGGGACTAGCGGGGCCCGGTGGTACTTC. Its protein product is CASRNSGTSGARWYF.

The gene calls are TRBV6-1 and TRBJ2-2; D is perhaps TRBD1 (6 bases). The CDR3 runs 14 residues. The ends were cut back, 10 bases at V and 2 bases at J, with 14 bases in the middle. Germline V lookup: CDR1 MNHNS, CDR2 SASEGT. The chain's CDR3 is CATLDRPNTGELFF. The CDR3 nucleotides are TGTGCCACCCTAGACAGGCCCAACACCGGGGAGCTGTTTTTT.

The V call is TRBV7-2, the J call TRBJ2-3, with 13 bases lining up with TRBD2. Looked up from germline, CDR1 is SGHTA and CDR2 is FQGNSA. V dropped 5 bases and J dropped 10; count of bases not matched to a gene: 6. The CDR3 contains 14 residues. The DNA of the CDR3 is TGTGCCAGCAGCCCACTAGCGGGGGGGCCTTCGCAGTATTTT. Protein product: CASSPLAGGPSQYF. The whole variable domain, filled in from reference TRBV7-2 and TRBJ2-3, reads GAGVSQSPSNKVTEKGKDVELRCDPISGHTALYWYRQSLGQGLEFLIYFQGNSAPDKSGLPSDRFSAERTGGSVSTLTIQRTQQEDSAVYLCASSPLAGGPSQYFGPGTRLTVL.

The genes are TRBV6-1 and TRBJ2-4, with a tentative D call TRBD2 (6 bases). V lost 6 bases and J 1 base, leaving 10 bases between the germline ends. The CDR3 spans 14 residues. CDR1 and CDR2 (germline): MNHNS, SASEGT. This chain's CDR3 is CASSPGDAKNIQYF. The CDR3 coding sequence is TGTGCCAGCAGCCCGGGGGACGCCAAAAACATTCAGTACTTC.

The CDR3 reads CATGRYGNSEQYF. The CDR3 DNA follows: TGTGCCACGGGGCGGTATGGGAATAGCGAGCAGTACTTC. J is TRBJ2-7 and V is TRBV10-3; D tentatively fits TRBD1 or TRBD2 (5 bases each). The CDR3 loop spans 13 amino acids. Germline V gene data show CDR1 as ENHRY and CDR2 as SYGVKD. V lost 10 bases, J lost 6 bases, and 19 bases lay in between.

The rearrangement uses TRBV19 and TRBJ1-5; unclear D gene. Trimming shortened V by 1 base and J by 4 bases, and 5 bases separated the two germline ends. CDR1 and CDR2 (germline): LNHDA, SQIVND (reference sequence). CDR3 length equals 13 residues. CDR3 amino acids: CASSIGRNQPQHF. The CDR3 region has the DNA TGTGCCAGTAGTATAGGCCGAAATCAGCCCCAGCATTTT.

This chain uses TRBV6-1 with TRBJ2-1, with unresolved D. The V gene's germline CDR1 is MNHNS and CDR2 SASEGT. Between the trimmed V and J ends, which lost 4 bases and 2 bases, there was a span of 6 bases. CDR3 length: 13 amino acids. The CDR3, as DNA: TGTGCCAGCAGTGTAAGGACCTACAATGAGCAGTTCTTC. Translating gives CASSVRTYNEQFF.

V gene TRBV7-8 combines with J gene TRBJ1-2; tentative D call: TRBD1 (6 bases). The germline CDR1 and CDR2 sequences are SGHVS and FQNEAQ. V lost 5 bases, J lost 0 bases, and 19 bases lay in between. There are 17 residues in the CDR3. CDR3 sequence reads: CASSPFGGAGTNYGYTF. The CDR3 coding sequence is TGTGCCAGCAGCCCGTTTGGGGGGGCAGGCACTAACTATGGCTACACCTTC.

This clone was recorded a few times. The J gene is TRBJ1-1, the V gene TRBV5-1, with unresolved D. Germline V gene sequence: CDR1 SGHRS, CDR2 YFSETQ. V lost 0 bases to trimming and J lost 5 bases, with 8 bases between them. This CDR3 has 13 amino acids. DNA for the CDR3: TGCGCCAGCAGCTTGGGCAGGAAGACTGAAGCTTTCTTT. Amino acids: CASSLGRKTEAFF.

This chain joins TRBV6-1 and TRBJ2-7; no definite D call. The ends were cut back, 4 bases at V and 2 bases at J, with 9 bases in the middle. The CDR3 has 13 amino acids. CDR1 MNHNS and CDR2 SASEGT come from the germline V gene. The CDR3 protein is CASSVDVTYEQYF. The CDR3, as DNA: TGTGCCAGCAGTGTTGACGTGACCTACGAGCAGTACTTC.

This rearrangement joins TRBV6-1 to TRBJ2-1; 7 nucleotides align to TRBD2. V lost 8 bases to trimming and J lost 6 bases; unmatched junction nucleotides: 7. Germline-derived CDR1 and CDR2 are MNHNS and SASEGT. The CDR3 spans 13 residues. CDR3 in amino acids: CASGFGRINEQFF. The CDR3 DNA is TGTGCCAGCGGGTTCGGGAGGATCAATGAGCAGTTCTTC.

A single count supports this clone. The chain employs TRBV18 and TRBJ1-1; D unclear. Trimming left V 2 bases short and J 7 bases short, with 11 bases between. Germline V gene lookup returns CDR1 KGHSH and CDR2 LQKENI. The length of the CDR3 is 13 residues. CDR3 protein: CASSPTVYGEAFF. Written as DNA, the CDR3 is TGTGCCAGCTCACCAACAGTCTACGGTGAAGCTTTCTTT.

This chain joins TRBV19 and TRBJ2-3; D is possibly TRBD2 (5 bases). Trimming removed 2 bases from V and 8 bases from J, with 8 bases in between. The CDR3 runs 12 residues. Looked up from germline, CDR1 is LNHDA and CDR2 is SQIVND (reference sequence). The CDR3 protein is CASSIRGSTQYF. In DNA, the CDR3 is TGTGCCAGTAGTATACGGGGAAGTACGCAGTATTTT.

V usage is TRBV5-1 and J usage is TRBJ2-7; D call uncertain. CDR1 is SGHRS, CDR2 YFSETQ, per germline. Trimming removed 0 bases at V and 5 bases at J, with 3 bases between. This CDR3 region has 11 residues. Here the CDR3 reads CASSLGNEQYF. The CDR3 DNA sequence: TGCGCCAGCAGCTTGGGGAACGAGCAGTACTTC.

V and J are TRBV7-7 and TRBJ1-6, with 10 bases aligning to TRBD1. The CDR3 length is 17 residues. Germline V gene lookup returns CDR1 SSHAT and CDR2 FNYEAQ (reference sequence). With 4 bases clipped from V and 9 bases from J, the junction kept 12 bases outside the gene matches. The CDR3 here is CASSSRQGAGMASPLHF. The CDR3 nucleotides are TGTGCCAGCAGCTCCAGACAGGGGGCAGGGATGGCTTCACCCCTCCACTTT.

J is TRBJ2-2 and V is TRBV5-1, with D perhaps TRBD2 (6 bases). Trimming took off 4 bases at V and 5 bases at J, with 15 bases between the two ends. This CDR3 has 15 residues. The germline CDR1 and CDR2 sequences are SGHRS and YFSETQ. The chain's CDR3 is CASSVAEGSTGELFF. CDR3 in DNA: TGCGCCAGCAGCGTCGCGGAGGGGAGTACCGGGGAGCTGTTTTTT.

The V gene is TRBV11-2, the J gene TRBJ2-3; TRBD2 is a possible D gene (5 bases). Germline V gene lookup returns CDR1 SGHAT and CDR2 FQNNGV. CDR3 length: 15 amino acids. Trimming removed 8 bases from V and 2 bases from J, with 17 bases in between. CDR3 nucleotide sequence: TGTGCCAGCGGTCTCGCTCGAGGGAACACAGATACGCAGTATTTT. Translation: CASGLARGNTDTQYF.